This TCR beta chain was sequenced during a study of T cells in Graves' hyperthyroidism and ophthalmopathy. Study-wide points: Most thyroid clonotypes with frequency above 0.001 were detected in blood. Ophthalmopathy was distinguished from stable hyperthyroidism by 13 V-J signatures.

What was amplified from RNA transcripts were TCR beta CDR3 regions. The TCR CDR3 first-round RT-PCR relied on the HTBI primer set. TCRdb used MiXCR to reprocess the multiplex PCR reads, holding one entry per CDR3 protein. The table includes hundreds of thousands of distinct CDR3 sequences, approximately 15% detected once. The length of the CDR3 is 11 residues. Germline V gene sequence: CDR1 SGHAT, CDR2 FQNNGV. Trimming cost V 5 bases and J 5 bases, with 6 bases left between them. This clonotype was seen at least ten times. Its antigen is unidentified. Each diagnosis was grounded in clinical symptoms, serum thyroxine and TRAb, thyroid ultrasound, and orbital computed tomography.

J is TRBJ2-5 and V is TRBV11-2, with D unresolved. Sequencing was carried out using blood. The origin of this receptor is a woman in her sixties with Graves' ophthalmopathy. Written as DNA, the CDR3 is TGTGCCAGCAGCATCATGGAGACCCAGTACTTC. Protein product: CASSIMETQYF.